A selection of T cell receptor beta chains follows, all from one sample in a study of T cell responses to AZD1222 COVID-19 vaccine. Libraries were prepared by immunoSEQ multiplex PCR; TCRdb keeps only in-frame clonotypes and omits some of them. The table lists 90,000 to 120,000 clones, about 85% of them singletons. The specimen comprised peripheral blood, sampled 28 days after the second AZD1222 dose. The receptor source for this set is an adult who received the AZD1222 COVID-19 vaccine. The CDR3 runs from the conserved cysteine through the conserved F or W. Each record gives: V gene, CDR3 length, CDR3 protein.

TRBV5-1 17 CASSLLVQGEANSPLHF
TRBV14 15 CASSQAQDSNTEAFF
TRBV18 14 CASSADGLYNEQFF
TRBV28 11 CASGTRDEQYF
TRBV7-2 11 CASSFAGELFF
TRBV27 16 CASSTRQGSYNSPLHF
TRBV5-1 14 CASSLGSNQETQYF
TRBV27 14 CASSAPGGAHEQYF
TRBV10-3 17 CAISGSLRDRGSDTQYF
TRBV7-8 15 CASSPLDRYQETQYF
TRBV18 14 CASSPRQGNTEAFF
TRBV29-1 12 CSAGGSAQELFF
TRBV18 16 CASSPPSVIANYGYTF
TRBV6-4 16 CASSGRSARSYNEQFF
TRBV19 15 CASSIGARTNTEAFF
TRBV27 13 CASSLVVGTEAFF
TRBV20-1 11 CSASSSYEQYF
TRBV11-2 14 CASRLIGGNSPLHF
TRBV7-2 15 CASRPTTSGGDTQYF
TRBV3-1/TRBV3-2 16 CASSQGEQGASYEQYF
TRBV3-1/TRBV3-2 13 CASSLETGVKAFF
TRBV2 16 CASRPTGGTGNQPQHF
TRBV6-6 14 CASSYRTFNYGYTF
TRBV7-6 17 CASSPRPGAATTDTQYF
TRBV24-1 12 CATSDEGGGYTF
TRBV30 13 CAWSDGVDKKLFF
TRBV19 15 CASSIVGSGDYEQYF
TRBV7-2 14 CASSLEAGPHGYTF
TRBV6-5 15 CASSRGQGGNQPQHF
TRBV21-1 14 CASSKKGLSDTQYF
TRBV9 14 CASSVVPLNTEAFF
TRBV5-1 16 CASSFVIGQGTSPLHF
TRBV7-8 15 CASSFSPTGTYGYTF
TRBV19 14 CASSIGGGWSPLHF
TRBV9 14 CASSQRLSTDTQYF
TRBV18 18 CASSARGTDYRGNQPQHF
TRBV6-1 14 CASSEGQVGNTIYF
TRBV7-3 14 CASSQASGNTEAFF
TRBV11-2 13 CASSLFSGNTIYF
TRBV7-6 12 CASSPGEYEQYF
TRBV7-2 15 CASSPTGSTGVGQYF
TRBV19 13 CASSSFGYTEAFF